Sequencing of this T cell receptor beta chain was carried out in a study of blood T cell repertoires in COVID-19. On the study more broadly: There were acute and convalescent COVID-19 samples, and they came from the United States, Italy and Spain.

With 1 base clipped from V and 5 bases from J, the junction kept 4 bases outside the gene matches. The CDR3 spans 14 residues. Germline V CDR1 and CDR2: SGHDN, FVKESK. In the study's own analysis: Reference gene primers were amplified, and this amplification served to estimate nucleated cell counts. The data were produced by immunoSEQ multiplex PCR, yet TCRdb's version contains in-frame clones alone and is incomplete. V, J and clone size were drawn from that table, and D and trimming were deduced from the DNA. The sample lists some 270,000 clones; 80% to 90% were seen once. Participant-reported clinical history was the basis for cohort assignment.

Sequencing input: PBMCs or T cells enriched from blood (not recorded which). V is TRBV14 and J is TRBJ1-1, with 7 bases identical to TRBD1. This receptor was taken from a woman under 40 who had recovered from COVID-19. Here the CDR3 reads CASSQVGQRTEAFF. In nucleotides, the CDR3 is TGTGCCAGCAGCCAAGTGGGACAGCGGACTGAAGCTTTCTTT. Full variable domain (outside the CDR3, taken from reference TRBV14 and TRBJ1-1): EAGVTQFPSHSVIEKGQTVTLRCDPISGHDNLYWYRRVMGKEIKFLLHFVKESKQDESGMPNNRFLAERTGGTYSTLKVQPAELEDSGVYFCASSQVGQRTEAFFGQGTRLTVV.